This T cell receptor beta chain originates from a study of T cell changes during pregnancy in multiple sclerosis. CDR1 MDHEN and CDR2 SYDVKM come from the germline V gene. The CDR3 spans 14 residues. The germline V and J ends were trimmed by 5 bases and 1 base, with 11 bases remaining between them. Here immunoSEQ multiplex PCR was the method, and the copy in TCRdb shows in-frame clones only, minus some. This table has 60,000 to 65,000 clones, around nine tenths appearing once. The chain combines TRBV28 with TRBJ1-2; a weak D match, TRBD1 (6 bases). The sequencing here drew on peripheral blood, taken in the second trimester of pregnancy. The receptor was isolated from a female donor with multiple sclerosis, enrolled in a pregnancy study. The CDR3 coding sequence is TGTGCCAGCAGTCGGGGACACGTTAACTATGGCTACACCTTC. This sequence encodes CASSRGHVNYGYTF.